This is a list of T cell receptor beta chains from one sample in a study of CD8 T cells in ankylosing spondylitis. TCRdb re-called the 5' RACE reads with MiXCR, one entry per CDR3 protein. The sample contains 250,000 to 400,000 distinct CDR3 sequences, 11% of which appear only once. Source material: blood, either unsorted or a sorted T cell fraction (not recorded which). The receptors were gathered from a female donor with ankylosing spondylitis or in good health (not recorded which). CDR3s include the opening cysteine and the closing phenylalanine or tryptophan. A D gene is named only where the DNA matches it firmly. The size entry is marked missing in some rows and otherwise reads once, few, many or a size class.

TRBV6-1,16,TRBJ1-3,-,few,CASSPLAADSGNTIYF,TGTGCCAGCAGCCCGTTGGCGGCCGACTCTGGAAACACCATATATTTT
TRBV12-3/TRBV12-4,13,TRBJ1-3,-,many,CASIPSSGNTIYF,TGTGCCAGCATTCCTAGCTCTGGAAACACCATATATTTT
TRBV5-6,17,TRBJ2-5,TRBD2,many,CASSLERTSGTKETQYF,TGTGCCAGCAGCTTGGAAAGGACTAGCGGGACGAAGGAGACCCAGTACTTC
TRBV21-1,15,TRBJ2-2,-,few,CASSKGAVPHGELFF,TGTGCCAGCAGCAAAGGGGCTGTCCCCCACGGGGAGCTGTTTTTT
TRBV12-3/TRBV12-4,15,TRBJ2-5,-,many,CASSLHGSGQETQYF,TGTGCCAGCAGTTTACATGGTTCGGGGCAAGAGACCCAGTACTTC
TRBV7-2,15,TRBJ2-1,-,many,CASSLAQGSYNEQFF,TGTGCCAGCAGCTTAGCTCAGGGCTCCTACAATGAGCAGTTCTTC
TRBV2,14,TRBJ2-7,TRBD1,few,CASRSGQVGNEQYF,TGTGCCAGCAGATCGGGACAGGTGGGGAACGAGCAGTACTTC
TRBV24-1,16,TRBJ2-2,TRBD2,-,CATSDFGREGTGELFF,TGTGCCACCAGTGATTTTGGGCGGGAGGGGACCGGGGAGCTGTTTTTT
TRBV4-2,15,TRBJ1-5,-,many,CASSQDSQANQPQHF,TGTGCCAGCAGCCAAGATTCGCAGGCTAATCAGCCCCAGCATTTT
TRBV28,14,TRBJ2-7,-,-,CASRSGTATYEQYF,TGTGCCAGCAGATCCGGGACGGCGACCTACGAGCAGTACTTC
TRBV20-1,12,TRBJ2-2,-,many,CSGSGNTGELFF,TGCAGTGGATCCGGGAACACCGGGGAGCTGTTTTTT
TRBV5-6,12,TRBJ1-1,-,many,CASSLFVGEAFF,TGTGCCAGCAGCTTGTTCGTGGGGGAAGCTTTCTTT
TRBV12-5,13,TRBJ2-2,-,many,CASAPIYTGELFF,TGTGCTAGTGCCCCGATCTACACCGGGGAGCTGTTTTTT
TRBV7-2,15,TRBJ2-6,-,few,CASSPEFAGANVLTF,TGTGCCAGCAGCCCTGAGTTTGCAGGGGCCAACGTCCTGACTTTC
TRBV7-2,11,TRBJ2-7,-,-,CASSIGTFAYF,TGTGCCAGCAGCATTGGAACCTTCGCGTACTTC
TRBV12-3/TRBV12-4,15,TRBJ2-3,-,few,CASSSYKGGTDTQYF,TGTGCCAGCAGTTCATACAAAGGAGGCACAGATACGCAGTATTTT
TRBV30,11,TRBJ2-7,-,-,CAWSPDSPRYF,TGTGCCTGGAGCCCTGACTCTCCGCGGTACTTC
TRBV7-2,16,TRBJ1-2,-,few,CASSPDGRGTNYGYTF,TGTGCCAGCAGCCCGGACGGGAGGGGAACCAACTATGGCTACACCTTC
TRBV29-1,12,TRBJ1-5,-,-,CSVGDRGEPQHF,TGCAGCGTCGGGGACCGGGGGGAGCCCCAGCATTTT
TRBV5-1,12,TRBJ1-1,TRBD1,-,CASSLTGVVAFF,TGCGCCAGCAGTTTGACAGGGGTGGTCGCTTTCTTT
TRBV19,17,TRBJ1-3,TRBD1,many,CASSEGRLWTGEGPIYF,TGTGCCAGTAGTGAAGGACGGCTGTGGACAGGGGAAGGACCCATATATTTT
TRBV7-9,12,TRBJ1-1,-,many,CASSTHLTEAFF,TGTGCCAGCAGTACACACCTCACTGAAGCTTTCTTT
TRBV6-5,12,TRBJ1-1,-,many,CASGILNTEAFF,TGTGCCAGTGGGATTCTGAACACTGAAGCTTTCTTT
TRBV27,16,TRBJ2-2,-,few,CASSLGGQLSTGELFF,TGTGCCAGCAGTTTAGGTGGACAACTTTCCACCGGGGAGCTGTTTTTT
TRBV20-1,14,TRBJ2-3,TRBD1,many,CSAGGTGSTDTQYF,TGCAGTGCCGGAGGGACAGGGAGCACAGATACGCAGTATTTT